Many counts were recorded for the clone carrying this TCR beta chain. What it binds is not known. The protocol attached unique molecular identifiers to individual cDNA molecules. Each CDR3 protein gets one entry after TCRdb re-called the 5' RACE reads with MiXCR. The repertoire includes more than 60,000 distinct CDR3 sequences, approximately 13% of them detected once, and about 8.6% sits in the top ten. Germline CDR1 is SQVTM and CDR2 is ANQGSEA. With 7 bases removed from V and 5 bases from J, the gap between germline ends came to 23 bases. This CDR3 has 15 residues. This sample was included in a study of early T cells in non-severe SARS-CoV-2 infection. About the study: The study sequenced bulk RNA from unsorted whole blood, with chains unpaired. Whole-study findings and limits: Private and CD4 specificities were missed by VDJdb matching, skewed to anti-spike CD8.

The chain recombines TRBV29-1 with TRBJ1-1; perhaps TRBD1 as D (5 bases). Sequenced: whole blood. The source is an adult who was a healthcare worker with PCR-confirmed SARS-CoV-2 infection or an uninfected control (not recorded which). As DNA, the CDR3 is TGCAGCGCCTGGGACCATCCATTTCGTGGGACTGAAGCTTTCTTT. Its translation is CSAWDHPFRGTEAFF.